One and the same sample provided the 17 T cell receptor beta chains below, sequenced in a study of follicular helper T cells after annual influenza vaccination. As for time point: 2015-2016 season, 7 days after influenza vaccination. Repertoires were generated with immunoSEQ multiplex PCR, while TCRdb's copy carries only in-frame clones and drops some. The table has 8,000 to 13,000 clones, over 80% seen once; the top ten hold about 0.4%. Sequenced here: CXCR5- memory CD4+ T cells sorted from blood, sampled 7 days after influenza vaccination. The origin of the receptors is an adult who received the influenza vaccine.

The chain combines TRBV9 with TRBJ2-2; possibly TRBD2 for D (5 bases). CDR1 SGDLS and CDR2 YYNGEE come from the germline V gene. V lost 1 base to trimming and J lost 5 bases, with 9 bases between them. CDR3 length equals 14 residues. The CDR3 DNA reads TGTGCCAGCAGCGTACCTGGGGAGACCGGGGAGCTGTTTTTT. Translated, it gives CASSVPGETGELFF.

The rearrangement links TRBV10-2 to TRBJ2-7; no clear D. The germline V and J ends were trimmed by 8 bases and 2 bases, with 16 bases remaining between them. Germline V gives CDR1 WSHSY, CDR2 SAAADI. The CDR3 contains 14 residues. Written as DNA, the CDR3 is TGCGCCAGCTCAGAAGCCCGGGTTCCCTACGAGCAGTACTTC. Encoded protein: CASSEARVPYEQYF.

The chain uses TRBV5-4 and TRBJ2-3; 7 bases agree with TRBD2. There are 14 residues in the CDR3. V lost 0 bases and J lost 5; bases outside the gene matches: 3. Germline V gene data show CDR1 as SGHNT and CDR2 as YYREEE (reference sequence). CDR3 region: CASSLVTGGDTQYF. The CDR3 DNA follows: TGTGCCAGCAGCTTGGTAACGGGGGGAGATACGCAGTATTTT.

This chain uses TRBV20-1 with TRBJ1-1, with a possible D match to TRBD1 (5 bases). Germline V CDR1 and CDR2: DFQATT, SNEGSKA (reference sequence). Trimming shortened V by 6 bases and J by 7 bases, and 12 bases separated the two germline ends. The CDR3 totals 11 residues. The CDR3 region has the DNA TGCAGTGCCCAGGGTGGGGTTGAAGCTTTCTTT. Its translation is CSAQGGVEAFF.

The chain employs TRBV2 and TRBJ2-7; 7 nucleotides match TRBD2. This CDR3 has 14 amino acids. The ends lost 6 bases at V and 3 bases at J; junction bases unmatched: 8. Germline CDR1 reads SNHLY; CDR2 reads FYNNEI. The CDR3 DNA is TGTGCCAGCAGCATCCCGGGACTAAGCTACGAGCAGTACTTC. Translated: CASSIPGLSYEQYF.

This CDR3 reads CASSTTGTQNTEAFF. The CDR3 region has the DNA TGTGCCAGCAGCACCACCGGGACACAGAACACTGAAGCTTTCTTT. This sequence joins TRBV9 and TRBJ1-1, with D perhaps TRBD1 (6 bases). Germline V gives CDR1 SGDLS, CDR2 YYNGEE. Trimming took off 4 bases at V and 1 base at J, with 14 bases between the two ends. The CDR3 runs 15 residues.

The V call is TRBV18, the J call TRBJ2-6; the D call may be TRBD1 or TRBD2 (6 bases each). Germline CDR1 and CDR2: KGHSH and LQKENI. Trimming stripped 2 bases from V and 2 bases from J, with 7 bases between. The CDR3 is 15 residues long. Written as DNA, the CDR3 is TGTGCCAGCTCACCAAGGGGGGCTGGGGCCAACGTCCTGACTTTC. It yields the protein CASSPRGAGANVLTF.

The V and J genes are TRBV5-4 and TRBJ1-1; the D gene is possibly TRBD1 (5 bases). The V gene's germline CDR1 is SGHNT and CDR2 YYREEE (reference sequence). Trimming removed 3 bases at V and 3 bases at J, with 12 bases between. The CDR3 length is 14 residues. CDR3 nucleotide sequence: TGTGCCAGCAGCTCCAGGGTTGCGGACACTGAAGCTTTCTTT. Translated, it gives CASSSRVADTEAFF.

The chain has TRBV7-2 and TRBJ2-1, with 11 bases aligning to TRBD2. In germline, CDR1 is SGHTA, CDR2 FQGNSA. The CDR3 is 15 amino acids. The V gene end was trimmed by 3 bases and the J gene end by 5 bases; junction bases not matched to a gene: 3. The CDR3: CASSFSGGADNEQFF. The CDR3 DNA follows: TGTGCCAGCAGCTTTAGCGGGGGGGCCGACAATGAGCAGTTCTTC.

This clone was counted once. CDR3 residues: CASSQIDRGATEAFF. The CDR3 nucleotides read TGTGCCAGCAGCCAAATCGACAGGGGGGCCACTGAAGCTTTCTTT. This chain connects TRBV14 to TRBJ1-1; TRBD1 aligns across 9 bases. V lost 2 bases, J lost 4 bases, and 5 bases stayed unmatched. CDR3 length equals 15 residues. Germline assignment: CDR1 SGHDN and CDR2 FVKESK.

The chain's CDR3 is CASSISGLVAYNEQFF. Written as DNA, the CDR3 is TGTGCCAGTAGTATATCTGGACTAGTGGCCTACAATGAGCAGTTCTTC. J is TRBJ2-1 and V is TRBV19, with 7 positions matching TRBD2. CDR3 length equals 16 residues. Germline V CDR1 and CDR2: LNHDA, SQIVND (reference sequence). V trimming: 2 bases; J trimming: 2 bases; junction bases outside the gene matches: 6.

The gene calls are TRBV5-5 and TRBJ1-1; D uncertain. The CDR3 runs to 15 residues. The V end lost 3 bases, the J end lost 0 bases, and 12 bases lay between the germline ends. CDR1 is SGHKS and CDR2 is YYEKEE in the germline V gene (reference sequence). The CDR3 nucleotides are TGTGCCAGCAGCTCTACGACGGGTATGAACACTGAAGCTTTCTTT. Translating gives CASSSTTGMNTEAFF.

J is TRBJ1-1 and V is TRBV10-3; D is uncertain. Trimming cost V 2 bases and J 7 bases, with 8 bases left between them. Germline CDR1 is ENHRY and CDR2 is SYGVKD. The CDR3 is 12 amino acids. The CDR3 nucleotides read TGTGCCATCAGTGAGAGTTCCCTTGAAGCTTTCTTT. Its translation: CAISESSLEAFF.

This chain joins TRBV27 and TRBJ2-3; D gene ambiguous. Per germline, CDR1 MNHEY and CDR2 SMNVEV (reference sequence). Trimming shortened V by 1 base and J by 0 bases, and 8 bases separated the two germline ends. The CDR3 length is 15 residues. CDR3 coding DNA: TGTGCCAGCAGTTTATTTCAGATCAGCACAGATACGCAGTATTTT. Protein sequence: CASSLFQISTDTQYF.

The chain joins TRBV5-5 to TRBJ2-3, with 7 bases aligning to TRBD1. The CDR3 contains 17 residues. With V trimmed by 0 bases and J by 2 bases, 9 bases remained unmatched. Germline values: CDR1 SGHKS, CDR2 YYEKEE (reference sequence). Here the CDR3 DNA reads TGTGCCAGCAGCTTGGAGGGCCGGGACAGAGACACAGATACGCAGTATTTT. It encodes CASSLEGRDRDTDTQYF.

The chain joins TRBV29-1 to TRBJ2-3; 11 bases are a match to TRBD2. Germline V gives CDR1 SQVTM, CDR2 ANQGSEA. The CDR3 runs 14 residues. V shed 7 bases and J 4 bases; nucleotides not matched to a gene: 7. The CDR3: CSASLAGGSDTQYF. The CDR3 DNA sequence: TGCAGCGCTTCGCTAGCGGGGGGCTCAGATACGCAGTATTTT.

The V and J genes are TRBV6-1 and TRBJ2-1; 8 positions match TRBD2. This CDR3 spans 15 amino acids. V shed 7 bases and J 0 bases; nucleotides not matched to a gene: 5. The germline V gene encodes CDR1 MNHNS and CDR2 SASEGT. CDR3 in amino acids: CASTLGTSSYNEQFF. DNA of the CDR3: TGTGCCAGCACCCTAGGGACTAGCTCCTACAATGAGCAGTTCTTC.